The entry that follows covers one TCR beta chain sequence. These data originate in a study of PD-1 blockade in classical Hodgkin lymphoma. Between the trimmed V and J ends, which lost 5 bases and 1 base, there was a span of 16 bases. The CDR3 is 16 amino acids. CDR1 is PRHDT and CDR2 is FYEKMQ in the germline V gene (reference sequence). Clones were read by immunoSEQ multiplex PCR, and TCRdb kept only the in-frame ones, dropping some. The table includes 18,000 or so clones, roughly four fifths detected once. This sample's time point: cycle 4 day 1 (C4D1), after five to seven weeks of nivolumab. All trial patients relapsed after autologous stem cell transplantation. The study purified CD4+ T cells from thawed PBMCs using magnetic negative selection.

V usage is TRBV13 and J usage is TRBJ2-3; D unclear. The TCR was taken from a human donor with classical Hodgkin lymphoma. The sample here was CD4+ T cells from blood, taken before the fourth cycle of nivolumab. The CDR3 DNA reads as TGTGCCAGCAGCCTCGATCTATTAGGTGGCACAGATACGCAGTATTTT. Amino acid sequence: CASSLDLLGGTDTQYF. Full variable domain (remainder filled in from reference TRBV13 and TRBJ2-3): AAGVIQSPRHLIKEKRETATLKCYPIPRHDTVYWYQQGPGQDPQFLISFYEKMQSDKGSIPDRFSAQQFSDYHSELNMSSLELGDSALYFCASSLDLLGGTDTQYFGPGTRLTVL.